Listed here are 25 T cell receptor beta chains from one sample, sequenced in a study of control samples from healthy donors and cancer patients. Sequencing used immunoSEQ multiplex PCR; TCRdb keeps in-frame clones, though not all of them. The repertoire holds hundreds of thousands of clones, around 90% seen once, with around 6.4% in the top ten. Sequencing used PBMCs. These receptors all stem from a man in his forties with head and neck cancer.

This chain links TRBV15 with TRBJ2-4; D is undetermined. Trimming removed 0 bases from V and 0 bases from J, with 9 bases in between. The CDR3 covers 16 residues. Per the germline V gene, CDR1 is LNHNV and CDR2 is YYDKDF (reference sequence). CDR3 sequence (DNA): TGTGCCACCAGCAGAGATATGGGCCTAGCCAAAAACATTCAGTACTTC. Translating it yields CATSRDMGLAKNIQYF.

In its sample, this clone was seen once. J is TRBJ1-2 and V is TRBV5-1, with D uncertain. Looked up from germline, CDR1 is SGHRS and CDR2 is YFSETQ. The V and J ends lost 2 bases and 3 bases respectively, with 11 bases between them. The CDR3 runs to 14 residues. The CDR3 region is CASSFSPDDYGYTF. CDR3 nucleotides: TGCGCCAGCAGCTTCTCCCCGGACGACTATGGCTACACCTTC.

The V call is TRBV28, the J call TRBJ1-2; possible D gene TRBD1, 5 bases. Trimming took off 8 bases at V and 2 bases at J, with 15 bases between the two ends. This CDR3 spans 14 amino acids. The germline CDR1 and CDR2 sequences are MDHEN and SYDVKM. CDR3 sequence: CASGPEQENYGYTF. The DNA of the CDR3 is TGTGCCAGCGGGCCAGAACAGGAGAACTATGGCTACACCTTC.

V and J are TRBV4-1 and TRBJ2-7; 15 nucleotides line up with TRBD2. Germline V gene sequence: CDR1 MGHRA, CDR2 YSYEKL. V was pared by 4 bases and J by 7 bases, with 14 bases of the junction left unmatched. The CDR3 is 18 residues long. CDR3: CASSPGLAGGKPAGEQYF. The CDR3 DNA reads as TGCGCCAGCAGCCCCGGACTAGCGGGAGGGAAACCGGCTGGGGAGCAGTACTTC.

The chain links TRBV14 to TRBJ1-2; D not resolved. The CDR3 loop spans 14 amino acids. Germline CDR1 reads SGHDN; CDR2 reads FVKESK. The V and J ends lost 1 base and 8 bases respectively, with 14 bases between them. CDR3 loop: CASSQVGGRSGYTF. The DNA of the CDR3 is TGTGCCAGCAGCCAAGTGGGAGGACGATCCGGCTACACCTTC.

This chain uses TRBV7-2 with TRBJ2-5; 9 positions agree with TRBD2. V lost 1 base and J lost 5; bases outside the gene matches: 8. The CDR3 covers 16 residues. Germline CDR1 and CDR2: SGHTA and FQGNSA. The CDR3 region is CASSLDAGGGLETQYF. The CDR3 coding sequence is TGTGCCAGCAGCTTAGATGCGGGGGGGGGTCTGGAGACCCAGTACTTC.

The chain is built from TRBV30 and TRBJ1-4, with TRBD1 identical over 10 bases. The CDR3 is 14 residues long. Germline V CDR1 and CDR2: GTSNPN, SVGIG (reference sequence). The ends lost 4 bases at V and 7 bases at J; junction bases unmatched: 6. CDR3 nucleotides: TGTGCCTGGACCAGGGACAGGGGTGGTGAAAAACTGTTTTTT. Protein: CAWTRDRGGEKLFF.

The chain joins TRBV24-1 to TRBJ2-2; TRBD1 might be the D (6 bases). Germline V gene sequence: CDR1 KGHDR, CDR2 SFDVKD. There are 17 residues in the CDR3. Trimming pared 4 bases from V and 4 bases from J, leaving 18 bases between. The CDR3 DNA reads as TGTGCCACCAGTGAGAGCACAGGGATCCGAAGCACCGGGGAGCTGTTTTTT. Amino acids: CATSESTGIRSTGELFF.

CDR3 nucleotides: TGCAGCGTTGGGACAGGCCTCCCCAGTTGGACTGGGGCCAACGTCCTGACTTTC. Amino acid sequence: CSVGTGLPSWTGANVLTF. The chain recombines TRBV29-1 with TRBJ2-6; 7 bases align to TRBD1. Germline-derived CDR1 and CDR2 are SQVTM and ANQGSEA. V dropped 4 bases and J dropped 2; count of bases not matched to a gene: 14. The CDR3 is 18 residues long.

The rearrangement links TRBV10-2 to TRBJ2-7, with 7 bases fitting TRBD1. The length of the CDR3 is 16 residues. The junction had 10 bases not matched to a gene; V was cut back by 0 bases and J by 5 bases. Germline V gene data show CDR1 as WSHSY and CDR2 as SAAADI. The CDR3: CASSESGTGARHEQYF. In DNA form, the CDR3 reads TGCGCCAGCAGTGAGTCTGGAACAGGGGCCAGGCACGAGCAGTACTTC.

This chain connects TRBV6-5 to TRBJ2-7; TRBD1 agrees at 7 bases. V lost 6 bases, J lost 0 bases, and 8 bases stayed unmatched. Germline CDR1 MNHEY, CDR2 SVGAGI. The CDR3 is made up of 15 amino acids. The CDR3 coding sequence is TGTGCCAGCAGGTACGGGACAGCCCCCTCCTACGAGCAGTACTTC. Its protein product is CASRYGTAPSYEQYF.

The J gene is TRBJ1-1, the V gene TRBV6-5, with D tentatively TRBD1 (5 bases). Germline CDR1 MNHEY, CDR2 SVGAGI. Trimming stripped 2 bases from V and 7 bases from J, with 11 bases between. The CDR3 runs 13 residues. Written as DNA, the CDR3 is TGTGCCAGCAGTTACGCAGGGCCCGTTGAAGCTTTCTTT. It codes for CASSYAGPVEAFF.

The gene calls are TRBV15 and TRBJ1-5; D not certain. V lost 0 bases and J lost 5, with 5 bases in between. CDR3 length: 13 residues. Per the germline V gene, CDR1 is LNHNV and CDR2 is YYDKDF (reference sequence). CDR3 loop: CATSREMYQPQHF. The CDR3, as DNA: TGTGCCACCAGCAGAGAGATGTATCAGCCCCAGCATTTT.

The chain has TRBV4-1 and TRBJ1-2, with TRBD1 matching 9 bases. V shed 5 bases and J 5 bases; nucleotides not matched to a gene: 6. This CDR3 has 14 amino acids. Germline CDR1 MGHRA, CDR2 YSYEKL. Here the CDR3 reads CASSEQGQGYGYTF. CDR3 nucleotide sequence: TGCGCCAGCAGCGAGCAGGGACAGGGTTATGGCTACACCTTC.

The V gene is TRBV11-3, the J gene TRBJ2-7; 7 bases match TRBD2. This CDR3 has 13 residues. V gave up 1 base and J gave up 7 bases; unmatched junction bases: 4. CDR1 is SGHNT, CDR2 YENEEA, per germline. CDR3 amino acids: CASSLVRAGEQYF. The CDR3 nucleotides are TGTGCCAGCAGCTTAGTCAGAGCGGGGGAGCAGTACTTC. Full variable domain (rest looked up from reference TRBV11-3 and TRBJ2-7): EAGVVQSPRYKIIEKKQPVAFWCNPISGHNTLYWYLQNLGQGPELLIRYENEEAVDDSQLPKDRFSAERLKGVDSTLKIQPAELGDSAVYLCASSLVRAGEQYFGPGTRLTVT.

As DNA, the CDR3 is TGTGCCAGCAGCCAAGATGTCAGGCAAGAGACCCAGTACTTC. Residues: CASSQDVRQETQYF. The V gene is TRBV3-1 (or the pseudogene TRBV3-2), the J gene TRBJ2-5; D unresolved. V gave up 0 bases and J gave up 2 bases, with 7 bases separating them. There are 14 residues in the CDR3. Germline loops: CDR1 LGHDT, CDR2 YNNKEL (reference sequence).

The J gene is TRBJ1-1, the V gene TRBV10-3, with 8 bases matching TRBD1. V shed 5 bases and J 3 bases; nucleotides not matched to a gene: 5. Germline V gene data show CDR1 as ENHRY and CDR2 as SYGVKD. The CDR3 is 14 amino acids. The CDR3 here is CAISRQGRDTEAFF. In nucleotides, the CDR3 is TGTGCCATCAGTCGACAGGGGAGGGACACTGAAGCTTTCTTT.

The chain couples TRBV15 to TRBJ2-7, with D possibly being TRBD2 (6 bases). V lost 0 bases to trimming and J lost 9 bases, with 21 bases between them. Per germline, CDR1 LNHNV and CDR2 YYDKDF (reference sequence). The CDR3 has 16 amino acids. CDR3 protein: CATSRDRGSNYGGQYF. CDR3 bases: TGTGCCACCAGCAGAGATAGGGGCAGTAACTACGGGGGGCAGTACTTC.

The rearrangement uses TRBV4-2 and TRBJ1-6; D uncertain. Germline V gives CDR1 LGHNA, CDR2 YNFKEQ. CDR3 size: 15 residues. The V end lost 0 bases, the J end lost 13 bases, and 16 bases lay between the germline ends. As DNA, the CDR3 is TGTGCCAGCAGCCAAGATTGGAGCCTCCCACGGCCCCTCCACTTT. Translating it yields CASSQDWSLPRPLHF.

The chain couples TRBV6-1 to TRBJ2-3; unclear D gene. This CDR3 contains 15 residues. The germline V gene has CDR1 MNHNS and CDR2 SASEGT. Trimming took off 6 bases at V and 2 bases at J, with 15 bases between the two ends. The CDR3 sequence is CASRRPDLDTDTQYF. The CDR3 nucleotides are TGTGCCAGCAGAAGACCCGACTTGGACACAGATACGCAGTATTTT.

The chain combines TRBV18 with TRBJ2-1; D gene unclear. The CDR3 is 20 residues long. The V gene's germline CDR1 is KGHSH and CDR2 LQKENI. The V end lost 6 bases, the J end lost 2 bases, and 29 bases lay between the germline ends. The CDR3 is CASSGYSVAAERQTYNEQFF. DNA of the CDR3: TGTGCCAGCTCGGGTTACTCGGTAGCCGCGGAGCGCCAAACCTACAATGAGCAGTTCTTC.

This chain joins TRBV5-6 and TRBJ1-4; TRBD1 might be the D (5 bases). The V and J ends lost 3 bases and 7 bases respectively, with 16 bases between them. Germline CDR1 is SGHDT and CDR2 is YYEEEE. The CDR3 loop spans 15 amino acids. CDR3 region: CASSSGVLGGEKLFF. CDR3 sequence (DNA): TGTGCCAGCAGCTCCGGGGTCCTCGGGGGTGAAAAACTGTTTTTT.

The chain employs TRBV2 and TRBJ1-5, with a possible D match to TRBD1 (6 bases). This CDR3 region has 16 residues. CDR1 SNHLY and CDR2 FYNNEI come from the germline V gene. V was clipped by 8 bases and J by 7 bases, with 24 bases between them. The CDR3 here is CASLPSGGLSGQPQHF. The CDR3 DNA sequence: TGTGCCAGCCTCCCCTCGGGGGGGCTCAGCGGACAGCCCCAGCATTTT.

The V gene is TRBV2, the J gene TRBJ2-1, with 9 bases identical to TRBD1. Trimming cost V 6 bases and J 2 bases; bases outside gene matches: 8. This CDR3 spans 16 amino acids. CDR1 is SNHLY and CDR2 is FYNNEI in the germline V gene. The CDR3 DNA reads as TGTGCCAGCAGAAGACAGGGACAGGGAGCCTACAATGAGCAGTTCTTC. Protein sequence: CASRRQGQGAYNEQFF.

The table lists this clone with a few counts. The V gene is TRBV29-1, the J gene TRBJ2-2; 7 nucleotides line up with TRBD2. Germline V gene lookup returns CDR1 SQVTM and CDR2 ANQGSEA. This CDR3 is built from 15 residues. V lost 3 bases to trimming and J lost 1 base; unmatched junction nucleotides: 5. CDR3 protein: CSVDSSSGNTGELFF. For the CDR3, the DNA is TGCAGCGTTGATTCGTCTAGCGGGAACACCGGGGAGCTGTTTTTT.